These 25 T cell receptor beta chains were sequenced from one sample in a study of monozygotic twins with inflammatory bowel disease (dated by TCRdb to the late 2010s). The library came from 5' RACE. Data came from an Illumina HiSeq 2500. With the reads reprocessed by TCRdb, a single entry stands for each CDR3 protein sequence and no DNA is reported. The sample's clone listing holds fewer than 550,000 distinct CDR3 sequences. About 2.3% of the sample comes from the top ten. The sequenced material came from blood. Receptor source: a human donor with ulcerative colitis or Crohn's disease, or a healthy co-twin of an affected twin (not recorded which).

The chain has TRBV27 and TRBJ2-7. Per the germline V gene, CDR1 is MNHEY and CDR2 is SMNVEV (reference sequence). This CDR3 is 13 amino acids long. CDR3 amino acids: CASSRRPSYEQYF.

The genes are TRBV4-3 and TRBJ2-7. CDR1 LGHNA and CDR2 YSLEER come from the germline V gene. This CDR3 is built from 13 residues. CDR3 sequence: CASSQDLRVEQYF.

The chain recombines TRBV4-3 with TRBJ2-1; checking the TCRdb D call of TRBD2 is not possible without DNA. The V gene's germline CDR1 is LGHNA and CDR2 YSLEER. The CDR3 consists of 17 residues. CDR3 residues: CASSQGVSAGSYNEQFF.

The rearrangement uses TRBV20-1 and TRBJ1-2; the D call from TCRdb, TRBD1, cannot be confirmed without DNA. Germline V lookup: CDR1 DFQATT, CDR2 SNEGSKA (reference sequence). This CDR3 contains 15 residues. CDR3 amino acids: CSARDRRGRDYGYTF.

The CDR3 sequence: CASSSLQENTEAFF. V and J are TRBV5-5 and TRBJ1-1; absent DNA, TCRdb's TRBD1 call cannot be checked. The CDR3 covers 14 residues. Per germline, CDR1 SGHKS and CDR2 YYEKEE (reference sequence).

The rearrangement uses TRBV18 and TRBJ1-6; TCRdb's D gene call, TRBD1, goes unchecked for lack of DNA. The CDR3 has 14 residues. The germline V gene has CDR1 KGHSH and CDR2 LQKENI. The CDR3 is CASSPPGDGSPLHF.

This CDR3 reads CASTTTPRPGNTGELFF. V and J are TRBV5-1 and TRBJ2-2; TCRdb gives TRBD1 as the D gene, but with no DNA this cannot be confirmed. The CDR3 is 17 amino acids. Per the germline V gene, CDR1 is SGHRS and CDR2 is YFSETQ.

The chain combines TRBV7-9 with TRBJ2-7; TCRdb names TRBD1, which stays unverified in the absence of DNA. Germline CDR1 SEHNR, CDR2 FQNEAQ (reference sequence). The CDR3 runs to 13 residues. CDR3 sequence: CASSFQGMNEQYF. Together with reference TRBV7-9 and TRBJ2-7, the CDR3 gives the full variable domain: DTGVSQNPRHKITKRGQNVTFRCDPISEHNRLYWYRQTLGQGPEFLTYFQNEAQLEKSRLLSDRFSAERPKGSFSTLEIQRTEQGDSAMYLCASSFQGMNEQYFGPGTRLTVT.

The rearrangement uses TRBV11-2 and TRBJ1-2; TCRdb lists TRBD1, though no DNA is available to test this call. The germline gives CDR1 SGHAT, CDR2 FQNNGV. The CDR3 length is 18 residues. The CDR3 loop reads CASSLMGQGTVRSYGYTF.

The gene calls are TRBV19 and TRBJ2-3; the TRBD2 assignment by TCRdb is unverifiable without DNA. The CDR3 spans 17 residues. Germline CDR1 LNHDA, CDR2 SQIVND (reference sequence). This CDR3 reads CASSISVGGGARDTQYF.

CDR3 amino acids: CSVSVRATNEKLFF. J is TRBJ1-4 and V is TRBV29-1; TCRdb names TRBD1, which stays unverified in the absence of DNA. There are 14 residues in the CDR3. CDR1 is SQVTM and CDR2 is ANQGSEA in the germline V gene.

This CDR3 reads CSARRGSSYNSPLHF. V usage is TRBV20-1 and J usage is TRBJ1-6. The CDR3 is 15 amino acids. CDR1 is DFQATT, CDR2 SNEGSKA, per germline (reference sequence).

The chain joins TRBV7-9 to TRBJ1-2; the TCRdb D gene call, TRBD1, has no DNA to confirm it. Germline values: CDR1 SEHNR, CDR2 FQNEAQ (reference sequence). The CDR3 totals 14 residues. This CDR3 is CASSLKQAQYGYTF.

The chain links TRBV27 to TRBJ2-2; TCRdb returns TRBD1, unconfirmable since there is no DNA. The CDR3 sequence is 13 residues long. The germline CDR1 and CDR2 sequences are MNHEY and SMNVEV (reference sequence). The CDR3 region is CASRSGLVGELFF.

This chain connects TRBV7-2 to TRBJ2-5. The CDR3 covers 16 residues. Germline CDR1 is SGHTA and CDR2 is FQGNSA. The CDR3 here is CASSLGLRHLQETQYF.

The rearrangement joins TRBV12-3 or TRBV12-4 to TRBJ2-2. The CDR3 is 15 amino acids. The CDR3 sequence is CASSLAGGETGELFF.

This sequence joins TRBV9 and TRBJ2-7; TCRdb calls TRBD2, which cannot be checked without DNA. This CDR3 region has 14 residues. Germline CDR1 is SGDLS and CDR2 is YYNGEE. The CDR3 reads CASSGRLAGGEQYF.

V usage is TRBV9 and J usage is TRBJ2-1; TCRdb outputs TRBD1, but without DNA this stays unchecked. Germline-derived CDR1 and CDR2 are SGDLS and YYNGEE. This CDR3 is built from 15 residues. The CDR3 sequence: CASSISGPSYNEQFF.

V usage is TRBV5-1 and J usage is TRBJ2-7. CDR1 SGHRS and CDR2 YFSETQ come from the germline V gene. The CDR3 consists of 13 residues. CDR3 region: CASSLVPEYEQYF. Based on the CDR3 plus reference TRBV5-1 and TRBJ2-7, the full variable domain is KAGVTQTPRYLIKTRGQQVTLSCSPISGHRSVSWYQQTPGQGLQFLFEYFSETQRNKGNFPGRFSGRQFSNSRSEMNVSTLELGDSALYLCASSLVPEYEQYFGPGTRLTVT.

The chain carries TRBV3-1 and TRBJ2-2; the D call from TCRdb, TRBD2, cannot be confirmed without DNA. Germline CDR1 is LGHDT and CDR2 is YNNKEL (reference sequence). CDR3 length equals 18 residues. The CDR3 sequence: CASSPGLAGGLDTGELFF.

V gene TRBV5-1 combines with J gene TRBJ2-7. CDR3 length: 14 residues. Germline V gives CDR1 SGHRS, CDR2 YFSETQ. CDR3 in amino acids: CASSSAEQSYEQYF.

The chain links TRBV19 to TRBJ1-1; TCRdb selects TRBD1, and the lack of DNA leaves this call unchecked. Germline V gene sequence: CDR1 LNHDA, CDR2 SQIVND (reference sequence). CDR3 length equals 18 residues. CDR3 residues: CASSIGRQGGPRNTEAFF.

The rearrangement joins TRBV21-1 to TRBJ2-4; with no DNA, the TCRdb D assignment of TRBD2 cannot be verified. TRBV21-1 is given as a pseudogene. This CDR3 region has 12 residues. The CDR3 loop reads CASSSLRDIQYF.

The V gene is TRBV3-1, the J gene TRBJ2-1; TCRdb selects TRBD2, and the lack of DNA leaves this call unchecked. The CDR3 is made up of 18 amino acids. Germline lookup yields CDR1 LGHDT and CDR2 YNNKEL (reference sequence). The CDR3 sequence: CASSQDRPGLAGVYEQFF.

This CDR3 reads CASSSAGTGSSGELFF. The J gene is TRBJ2-2, the V gene TRBV7-9; there is no DNA to check the TCRdb D call of TRBD1. The CDR3 loop spans 16 amino acids. From germline, CDR1 is SEHNR and CDR2 FQNEAQ (reference sequence).